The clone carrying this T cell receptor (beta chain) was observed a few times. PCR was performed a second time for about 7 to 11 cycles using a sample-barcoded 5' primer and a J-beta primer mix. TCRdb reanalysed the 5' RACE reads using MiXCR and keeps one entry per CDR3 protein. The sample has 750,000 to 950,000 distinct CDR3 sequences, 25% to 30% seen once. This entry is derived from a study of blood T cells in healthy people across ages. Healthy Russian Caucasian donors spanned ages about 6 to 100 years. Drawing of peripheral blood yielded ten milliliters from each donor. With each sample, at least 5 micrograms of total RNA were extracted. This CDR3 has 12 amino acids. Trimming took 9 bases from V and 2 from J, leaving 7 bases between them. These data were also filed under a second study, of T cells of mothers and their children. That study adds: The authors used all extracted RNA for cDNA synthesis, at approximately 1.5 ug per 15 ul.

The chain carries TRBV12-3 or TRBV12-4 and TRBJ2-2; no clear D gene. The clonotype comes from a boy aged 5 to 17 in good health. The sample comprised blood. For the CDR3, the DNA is TGTGCCAGTTCAGATAACACCGGGGAGCTGTTTTTT. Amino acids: CASSDNTGELFF.